This record covers a single T cell receptor beta chain. Its antigen is unidentified. Generated by immunoSEQ multiplex PCR, the TCRdb table keeps only in-frame clones and is missing some. The repertoire holds under 1,900,000 clones, with less than 99% as singletons. This sample stems from a study of shared clonotypes between healthy human individuals. Regarding the study as a whole: Large sequencing depth failed to make sorted-subset sequencing complete, rarefaction showed.

The germline CDR1 and CDR2 sequences are SGHAT and FQNNGV. The J segment lost 2 bases and the V segment lost 7 bases, leaving 6 bases of the junction unmatched. This CDR3 comprises 15 residues. The origin of this receptor is a man aged 25-40 years in good health. The J gene is TRBJ2-3, the V gene TRBV11-2; 10 bases agree with TRBD2. Sequenced material: naive CD4+ T cells sorted from blood. The subset was: CD45RA+ positively selected. The CDR3: CASTKLAGITDTQYF. For the CDR3, the DNA is TGTGCCAGCACCAAACTAGCGGGAATCACAGATACGCAGTATTTT.